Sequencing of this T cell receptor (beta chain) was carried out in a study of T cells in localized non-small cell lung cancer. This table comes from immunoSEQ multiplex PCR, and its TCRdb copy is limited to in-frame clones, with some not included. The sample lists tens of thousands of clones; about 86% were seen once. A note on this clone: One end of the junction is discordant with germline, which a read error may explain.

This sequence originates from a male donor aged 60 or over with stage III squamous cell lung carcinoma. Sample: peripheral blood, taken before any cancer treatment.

The CDR3 reads CASSRDRNTEAFF. CDR3 in DNA: TGTGCTAGCAGCAGAGACAGGAACACTGAAGCTTTCTTT. The chain links TRBV7-7 to TRBJ1-1; D is possibly TRBD1 (5 bases). The CDR3 runs to 13 residues. Germline CDR1 and CDR2: SSHAT and FNYEAQ (reference sequence).